Sequencing of this T cell receptor beta chain was carried out in a study of blood T cells in healthy people across ages. Findings and limits, study-wide: More naive CD4+ cells and higher diversity were found in long-lived than in aged donors. A roughly linear fall in TCR beta diversity per million T cells was seen with increasing age.

The sample holds many counts of this clonotype. Its antigen remains unidentified. This CDR3 spans 13 amino acids. With 8 bases clipped from V and 4 bases from J, the junction kept 3 bases outside the gene matches. The germline V gene encodes CDR1 MDHEN and CDR2 SYDVKM. The use of a sample-barcoded 5' primer and a J-beta primer mix characterized a second PCR of roughly 6 to 11 cycles. Each cDNA molecule, via a template-switch adaptor with 12 random nucleotides, was tagged. Each CDR3 protein is one row after TCRdb ran MiXCR on the 5' RACE reads. The sample has almost 800,000 distinct CDR3 sequences, over 45% seen once. Donors were systemically healthy Caucasian individuals from Russia aged about 6 to 95 years.

The J gene is TRBJ2-5, the V gene TRBV28, with 11 nucleotides matching TRBD2. The material sequenced was blood. This receptor was taken from a man aged 25 to 40 in good health. CDR3 DNA sequence: TGTGCCAGCTGGCTAGCGGGAGGAGAGACCCAGTACTTC. Protein product: CASWLAGGETQYF.